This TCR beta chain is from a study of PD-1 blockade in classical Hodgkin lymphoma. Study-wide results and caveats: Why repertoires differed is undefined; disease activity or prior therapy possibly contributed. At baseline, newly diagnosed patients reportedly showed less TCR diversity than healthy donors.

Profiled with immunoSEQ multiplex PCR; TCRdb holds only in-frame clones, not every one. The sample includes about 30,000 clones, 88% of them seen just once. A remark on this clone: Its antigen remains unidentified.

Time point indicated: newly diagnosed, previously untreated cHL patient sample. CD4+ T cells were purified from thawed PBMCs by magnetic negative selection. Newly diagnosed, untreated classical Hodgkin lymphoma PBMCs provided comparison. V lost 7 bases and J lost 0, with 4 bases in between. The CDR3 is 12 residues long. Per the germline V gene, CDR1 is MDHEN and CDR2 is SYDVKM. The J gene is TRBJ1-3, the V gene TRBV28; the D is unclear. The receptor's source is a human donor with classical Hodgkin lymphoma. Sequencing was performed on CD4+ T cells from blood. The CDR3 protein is CASTDSGNTIYF. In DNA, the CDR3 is TGTGCCAGCACGGACTCTGGAAACACCATATATTTT.